The clone carrying this T cell receptor (beta chain) has ten or more counts. Antigen unknown. This sample's time point: healthy volunteer bleed at 2 weeks. The template was total RNA from unfractionated whole blood. This sample is part of a study of human T cells and chemical hapten exposure. Findings of the study overall: No change in TCRs above 1 in 1000 frequency was produced by DPC sensitization.

Single cDNA molecules in the library carried unique molecular identifiers attached during preparation. In the source study's methods: 90,000 to 100,000 TCRs per sample was the median, with a range of about 20,000 to 690,600. TCRdb reprocessed the RACE reads with MiXCR, giving one entry per CDR3 protein. None of the V and J calls come from the authors' own analysis; TCRdb made them. The sample lists tens of thousands of distinct CDR3 sequences; about 4.5% were seen once. Trimming cost V 4 bases and J 4 bases; bases outside gene matches: 2. This CDR3 has 13 residues. CDR1 SGHRS and CDR2 YFSETQ come from the germline V gene.

The chain carries TRBV5-1 and TRBJ1-1; 9 bases align to TRBD1. This clonotype was sampled from a female donor in good health. Some clones in this sample may be carry-over from other donors' samples. The sequenced sample consisted of whole blood. In nucleotides, the CDR3 is TGCGCCAGCAGCATGGACAGGGGCACTGAAGCTTTCTTT. Translated, it gives CASSMDRGTEAFF.